This T cell receptor beta chain was found in a study of sequential checkpoint blockade in melanoma. Indicated treatment: randomized to nivolumab then ipilimumab (arm A) or the reverse (arm B). Profiling relied on immunoSEQ multiplex PCR, and the TCRdb table lists in-frame clones only, not all of them. Of 20,000 to 25,000 clones listed, about two thirds are singletons. This CDR3 is built from 16 residues. CDR1 and CDR2 from the germline V gene are SGHTA and FQGTGA. After removal of 5 bases from V and 2 bases from J, the junction contained 7 bases not matched to a gene. Source: CD8+ T cells sorted from blood (inferred from file names), taken from a patient given nivolumab and ipilimumab in sequence. The chain joins TRBV7-3 to TRBJ2-3, with 10 positions matching TRBD2. The receptor's source is a human donor with melanoma. This chain's CDR3 is CASSKGTSDATDTQYF. The CDR3 DNA sequence: TGTGCCAGCAGCAAGGGGACTAGCGATGCCACAGATACGCAGTATTTT. The full variable domain, rest sourced from reference TRBV7-3 and TRBJ2-3, is GAGVSQTPSNKVTEKGKYVELRCDPISGHTALYWYRQSLGQGPEFLIYFQGTGAADDSGLPNDRFFAVRPEGSVSTLKIQRTERGDSAVYLCASSKGTSDATDTQYFGPGTRLTVL.